The 20 T cell receptor beta chains below come from one sample, sequenced in a study of blood T cell repertoires in COVID-19. Sequencing used immunoSEQ multiplex PCR; TCRdb keeps in-frame clones, though not all of them. This sample has a few hundred thousand clones, with 65% to 90% found just once. What was sequenced was PBMCs or T cells enriched from blood (not recorded which). Receptor source: a man aged 25 to 40 who had recovered from COVID-19.

The rearrangement joins TRBV11-2 to TRBJ2-7; TRBD2 agrees at 7 bases. The J segment lost 0 bases and the V segment lost 6 bases, leaving 5 bases of the junction unmatched. The germline CDR1 and CDR2 sequences are SGHAT and FQNNGV. CDR3 length equals 14 residues. The CDR3 sequence is CASRAGGNSYEQYF. In nucleotides, the CDR3 is TGTGCCAGCAGAGCCGGGGGGAACTCCTACGAGCAGTACTTC.

V gene TRBV6-5 combines with J gene TRBJ1-2, with 9 bases aligning to TRBD1. The CDR3 runs 14 residues. The trim removed 7 bases at V and 4 bases at J, leaving 7 bases unmatched. The germline V gene encodes CDR1 MNHEY and CDR2 SVGAGI. The CDR3 loop is CASNRDRVGYGYTF. The CDR3 nucleotides read TGTGCCAGCAACCGGGACAGGGTGGGCTATGGCTACACCTTC.

The V call is TRBV15, the J call TRBJ2-2; 10 nucleotides match TRBD1. CDR1 and CDR2 from the germline V gene are LNHNV and YYDKDF (reference sequence). The V gene end was trimmed by 7 bases and the J gene end by 7 bases; junction bases not matched to a gene: 15. The CDR3 length is 17 residues. Here the CDR3 DNA reads TGTGCCACCACTTCCACCGGGACAGGGGTTGGAGGCGGGGAGCTGTTTTTT. Translated: CATTSTGTGVGGGELFF. Drawing the rest from reference TRBV15 and TRBJ2-2, the complete variable domain is DAMVIQNPRYQVTQFGKPVTLSCSQTLNHNVMYWYQQKSSQAPKLLFHYYDKDFNNEADTPDNFQSRRPNTSFCFLDIRSPGLGDTAMYLCATTSTGTGVGGGELFFGEGSRLTVL.

The rearrangement links TRBV7-9 to TRBJ2-7; 9 bases match TRBD1. V lost 0 bases to trimming and J lost 6 bases; unmatched junction nucleotides: 6. The CDR3 length is 15 residues. Germline-derived CDR1 and CDR2 are SEHNR and FQNEAQ (reference sequence). CDR3: CASSLAGTGQLEQYF. Here the CDR3 DNA reads TGTGCCAGCAGCTTAGCAGGGACAGGGCAACTCGAGCAGTACTTC.

The genes are TRBV7-9 and TRBJ1-4; 7 positions match TRBD1. Germline V gene lookup returns CDR1 SEHNR and CDR2 FQNEAQ (reference sequence). This CDR3 is built from 14 residues. The junction had 2 bases not matched to a gene; V was cut back by 0 bases and J by 7 bases. In DNA, the CDR3 is TGTGCCAGCAGCTTAGCCAGGGGGGCTGAAAAACTGTTTTTT. The encoded protein is CASSLARGAEKLFF.

This clone was counted only a few times. An end of the junction differs from the germline gene, which may be a read error. The chain employs TRBV18 and TRBJ1-1, with D possibly matching TRBD1 (6 bases). Germline CDR1 and CDR2: KGHSH and LQKENI. This CDR3 is built from 12 residues. This chain's CDR3 is CASSNRDTEAFF. In DNA form, the CDR3 reads TGTGCCAGCTCAAACCGGGACACCGAAGCTTTCTTT.

V gene TRBV24-1 combines with J gene TRBJ1-2; 7 bases line up with TRBD1. Unmatched junction bases numbered 21, after V lost 2 bases and J lost 4 bases. Germline assignment: CDR1 KGHDR and CDR2 SFDVKD. The CDR3 is 20 residues long. This CDR3 reads CATSDSFSGGTGDVLYGYTF. For the CDR3, the DNA is TGTGCCACCAGTGATTCGTTCTCCGGCGGTACAGGGGACGTGCTCTATGGCTACACCTTC.

The chain uses TRBV19 and TRBJ1-1; D is unclear. This CDR3 has 13 residues. CDR1 is LNHDA and CDR2 is SQIVND in the germline V gene (reference sequence). V lost 4 bases and J lost 1, with 7 bases in between. CDR3 bases: TGTGCCAGTAGTACTGGGAGGAACACTGAAGCTTTCTTT. Translated, it gives CASSTGRNTEAFF. Filled out from reference TRBV19 and TRBJ1-1, the complete variable domain reads DGGITQSPKYLFRKEGQNVTLSCEQNLNHDAMYWYRQDPGQGLRLIYYSQIVNDFQKGDIAEGYSVSREKKESFPLTVTSAQKNPTAFYLCASSTGRNTEAFFGQGTRLTVV.

The table lists this clone with a few counts. The chain recombines TRBV5-1 with TRBJ2-5, with 8 bases identical to TRBD2. V lost 2 bases and J lost 4; bases outside the gene matches: 10. The germline V gene has CDR1 SGHRS and CDR2 YFSETQ. The CDR3 runs 16 residues. The CDR3: CASSFSPAGGGETQYF. The CDR3 DNA sequence: TGCGCCAGCAGCTTCTCCCCGGCGGGGGGCGGAGAGACCCAGTACTTC.

The rearrangement uses TRBV7-9 and TRBJ1-1; D is undetermined. Germline CDR1 is SEHNR and CDR2 is FQNEAQ (reference sequence). The CDR3 is 18 amino acids. V was trimmed by 0 bases and J by 1 base, leaving 18 bases between them. The DNA of the CDR3 is TGTGCCAGCAGCTTAGCCCCTAGGTTCGGGATTAAGAACACTGAAGCTTTCTTT. It encodes CASSLAPRFGIKNTEAFF.

V is TRBV5-1 and J is TRBJ2-1; TRBD1 agrees at 8 bases. This CDR3 region has 16 residues. Germline V CDR1 and CDR2: SGHRS, YFSETQ. V trimming: 4 bases; J trimming: 5 bases; junction bases outside the gene matches: 11. The CDR3 spells CASSLRPGQANNEQFF. Written as DNA, the CDR3 is TGCGCCAGCAGCCTCCGACCGGGACAGGCTAACAATGAGCAGTTCTTC.

V is TRBV3-1 (or the pseudogene TRBV3-2) and J is TRBJ1-5; 9 positions agree with TRBD1. This CDR3 comprises 17 residues. Germline V gene sequence: CDR1 LGHDT, CDR2 YNNKEL (reference sequence). The junction had 8 bases not matched to a gene; V was cut back by 3 bases and J by 2 bases. CDR3 DNA sequence: TGTGCCAGCAGCCAGGGGGACAGGGCTTATGGCAATCAGCCCCAGCATTTT. This codes for CASSQGDRAYGNQPQHF.

The chain couples TRBV5-1 to TRBJ1-5; D gene ambiguous. The germline gives CDR1 SGHRS, CDR2 YFSETQ. The V and J ends lost 0 bases and 2 bases respectively, with 9 bases between them. The CDR3 spans 15 residues. CDR3 DNA sequence: TGCGCCAGCAGCTTGGGGACCGGGGGCAATCAGCCCCAGCATTTT. This encodes CASSLGTGGNQPQHF.

CDR3: CSVYRGPNYGYTF. CDR3 in DNA: TGCAGCGTGTACAGGGGGCCCAACTATGGCTACACCTTC. The V gene is TRBV29-1, the J gene TRBJ1-2, with 9 bases fitting TRBD1. The CDR3 has 13 amino acids. With V trimmed by 6 bases and J by 2 bases, 4 bases remained unmatched. Germline CDR1 is SQVTM and CDR2 is ANQGSEA.

The CDR3 sequence is CASSVARETQYF. The CDR3 DNA follows: TGTGCCAGCAGTGTAGCCCGGGAGACCCAGTACTTC. V gene TRBV25-1 combines with J gene TRBJ2-5; D gene ambiguous. The CDR3 totals 12 residues. V was pared by 4 bases and J by 5 bases, with 8 bases between. Per germline, CDR1 MGHDK and CDR2 SYGVNS.

The rearrangement links TRBV12-3 or TRBV12-4 to TRBJ1-6, with D unclear. V lost 6 bases and J 0 bases, leaving 3 bases between the germline ends. The CDR3 spans 13 residues. CDR3 region: CASRSSYNSPLHF. The CDR3 DNA reads as TGTGCCAGCAGGAGCTCCTATAATTCACCCCTCCACTTT.

CDR3 residues: CASSLSSGGLNEQFF. CDR3 in DNA: TGTGCCAGCAGCTTATCTAGCGGGGGGCTCAATGAGCAGTTCTTC. The chain combines TRBV7-2 with TRBJ2-1, with 11 bases identical to TRBD2. Per germline, CDR1 SGHTA and CDR2 FQGNSA. This CDR3 comprises 15 residues. V lost 2 bases to trimming and J lost 6 bases; unmatched junction nucleotides: 3.

This CDR3 reads CAGETGISGANVLTF. The CDR3 bases are TGTGCCGGGGAAACAGGGATCTCTGGGGCCAACGTCCTGACTTTC. The rearrangement uses TRBV2 and TRBJ2-6; maybe TRBD1 (6 bases). Germline V CDR1 and CDR2: SNHLY, FYNNEI. The CDR3 sequence is 15 residues long. V was trimmed by 11 bases and J by 0 bases, leaving 14 bases between them.

V is TRBV5-1 and J is TRBJ2-1; 9 nucleotides agree with TRBD1. Germline lookup yields CDR1 SGHRS and CDR2 YFSETQ. V was pared by 0 bases and J by 3 bases, with 7 bases of the junction left unmatched. The CDR3 spans 17 residues. CDR3 nucleotide sequence: TGCGCCAGCAGCTTGGAGTCGACAGGGGGAAGCTACAATGAGCAGTTCTTC. This codes for CASSLESTGGSYNEQFF.

The V gene is TRBV5-1, the J gene TRBJ1-1; D is unclear. The CDR3 extends over 13 amino acids. Deletions cut 0 bases from V and 3 bases from J, with 6 bases between. The V gene's germline CDR1 is SGHRS and CDR2 YFSETQ. CDR3 sequence (DNA): TGCGCCAGCAGCTTGGTTTCGGACACTGAAGCTTTCTTT. It yields the protein CASSLVSDTEAFF.